The 9 T cell receptor beta chains below were found in one sample sequenced in a study of control samples from healthy donors and cancer patients. Sequencing used immunoSEQ multiplex PCR; TCRdb keeps in-frame clones, though not all of them. The sample holds roughly 80,000 clones, 80% to 90% seen once. Source material: PBMCs. These receptors all stem from a woman aged 55 to 70 with head and neck cancer.

This clone was seen a handful of times. The chain couples TRBV7-2 to TRBJ1-2, with D unclear. V lost 1 base and J 3 bases, leaving 9 bases between the germline ends. Germline V gene sequence: CDR1 SGHTA, CDR2 FQGNSA. The CDR3 sequence is 14 residues long. The CDR3 here is CASSLGYTYYGYTF. The CDR3 DNA reads TGTGCCAGCAGCTTAGGTTACACCTACTATGGCTACACCTTC.

This chain connects TRBV3-1 (or the pseudogene TRBV3-2) to TRBJ2-6, with TRBD2 matching 9 bases. Per the germline V gene, CDR1 is LGHDT and CDR2 is YNNKEL (reference sequence). Trimming removed 4 bases from V and 0 bases from J; junction bases left unmatched: 7. There are 18 residues in the CDR3. The CDR3 spells CASSRRGGSVSGANVLTF. The CDR3 DNA sequence: TGTGCCAGCAGCCGGCGGGGGGGTTCCGTCTCTGGGGCCAACGTCCTGACTTTC.

The chain couples TRBV6-5 to TRBJ2-3; TRBD1 is a possible D gene (6 bases). The V end lost 4 bases, the J end lost 0 bases, and 8 bases lay between the germline ends. The CDR3 has 14 amino acids. CDR1 is MNHEY, CDR2 SVGAGI, per germline. The CDR3 DNA reads as TGTGCCAGCAGTTTAGACAGGAGCACAGATACGCAGTATTTT. Encoded protein: CASSLDRSTDTQYF.

The chain is built from TRBV2 and TRBJ1-1; maybe TRBD1 (6 bases). Trimming cost V 1 base and J 1 base, with 7 bases left between them. The germline CDR1 and CDR2 sequences are SNHLY and FYNNEI. This CDR3 contains 14 residues. The CDR3 reads CASSEGGPNTEAFF. CDR3 sequence (DNA): TGTGCCAGCAGTGAAGGGGGGCCGAACACTGAAGCTTTCTTT.

The genes are TRBV6-2 or TRBV6-3 and TRBJ2-7; D perhaps matches TRBD2 (6 bases). Germline V gene lookup returns CDR1 MNHEY and CDR2 SVGEGT. Trimming took 0 bases from V and 0 from J, leaving 6 bases between them. The CDR3 is 14 amino acids. The CDR3 DNA sequence: TGTGCCAGCAGTTACTCGACTAGCTCCTACGAGCAGTACTTC. Amino acids: CASSYSTSSYEQYF.

The V and J genes are TRBV2 and TRBJ1-5; D might be TRBD1 (5 bases). This CDR3 has 15 residues. CDR1 is SNHLY and CDR2 is FYNNEI in the germline V gene. Trimming left V 5 bases short and J 0 bases short, with 11 bases between. The CDR3 DNA reads as TGTGCCAGCAGTTGGGACCCGTATAGCAATCAGCCCCAGCATTTT. As protein: CASSWDPYSNQPQHF.

The V and J genes are TRBV10-3 and TRBJ2-6; 11 bases line up with TRBD1. After removal of 2 bases from V and 2 bases from J, the junction contained 5 bases not matched to a gene. The CDR3 is 18 amino acids. CDR1 ENHRY and CDR2 SYGVKD come from the germline V gene. The CDR3 DNA follows: TGTGCCATCAGTGAGGGACAGGGGGCGGGCGCTGGGGCCAACGTCCTGACTTTC. Translation gives CAISEGQGAGAGANVLTF.

J is TRBJ1-4 and V is TRBV19, with D unclear. Trimming shortened V by 2 bases and J by 7 bases, and 11 bases separated the two germline ends. Germline CDR1 is LNHDA and CDR2 is SQIVND (reference sequence). This CDR3 is built from 14 residues. As DNA, the CDR3 is TGTGCCAGTAGTATAAGCGGGTATGGTGAAAAACTGTTTTTT. Translated, it gives CASSISGYGEKLFF. Drawing the rest from reference TRBV19 and TRBJ1-4, the complete variable domain is DGGITQSPKYLFRKEGQNVTLSCEQNLNHDAMYWYRQDPGQGLRLIYYSQIVNDFQKGDIAEGYSVSREKKESFPLTVTSAQKNPTAFYLCASSISGYGEKLFFGSGTQLSVL.

The V call is TRBV6-5, the J call TRBJ1-6; 7 nucleotides align to TRBD1. V was clipped by 6 bases and J by 8 bases; unmatched bases: 10. In germline, CDR1 is MNHEY, CDR2 SVGAGI. The CDR3 is 15 residues long. CDR3 sequence: CASSQTGQVDSPLHF. CDR3 DNA: TGTGCCAGCAGCCAGACTGGACAGGTCGATTCACCCCTCCACTTT.